The 29 T cell receptor beta chains in this list originate from one sample, sequenced in a study of blood T cell repertoires in COVID-19. Sequencing used immunoSEQ multiplex PCR; TCRdb keeps in-frame clones, though not all of them. Among about 200,000 clones listed, around four fifths were seen once. The sample comprised peripheral blood. These TCRs come from a man in his sixties with COVID-19, enrolled during active disease.

This sequence joins TRBV2 and TRBJ1-4; D is unclear. The ends were cut back, 8 bases at V and 5 bases at J, with 9 bases in the middle. From germline, CDR1 is SNHLY and CDR2 FYNNEI. The CDR3 consists of 12 residues. The CDR3 coding sequence is TGTGCCAGCGGCCAGTCCAATGAAAAACTGTTTTTT. Amino acid sequence: CASGQSNEKLFF.

The chain is built from TRBV2 and TRBJ1-2, with D unclear. The germline gives CDR1 SNHLY, CDR2 FYNNEI. Trimming shortened V by 8 bases and J by 7 bases, and 17 bases separated the two germline ends. The CDR3 has 13 amino acids. In DNA, the CDR3 is TGTGCCAGCGGCCGGGGAGGTTTGTTTGGCTACACCTTC. It codes for CASGRGGLFGYTF.

The chain employs TRBV6-5 and TRBJ1-1; 9 positions agree with TRBD1. Germline CDR1 and CDR2: MNHEY and SVGAGI. J lost 4 bases, V lost 6 bases, and 6 bases had no gene match. The CDR3 is 14 residues long. The CDR3 loop is CASRAQGAGTEAFF. In DNA, the CDR3 is TGTGCCAGCAGAGCACAGGGGGCTGGCACTGAAGCTTTCTTT.

The V gene is TRBV4-1, the J gene TRBJ2-2; D is possibly TRBD2 (6 bases). The germline gives CDR1 MGHRA, CDR2 YSYEKL. Trimming removed 2 bases from V and 3 bases from J, with 10 bases in between. This CDR3 is 15 amino acids long. For the CDR3, the DNA is TGCGCCAGCAGCCAATCGGCGGGGTACACCGGGGAGCTGTTTTTT. Its translation is CASSQSAGYTGELFF.

The V gene is TRBV28, the J gene TRBJ1-2; 9 bases are a match to TRBD1. Germline loops: CDR1 MDHEN, CDR2 SYDVKM. CDR3 length: 15 amino acids. The trim removed 2 bases at V and 5 bases at J, leaving 6 bases unmatched. The CDR3: CASSLGGTGPYGYTF. The CDR3, as DNA: TGTGCCAGCAGTTTAGGTGGGACAGGGCCTTATGGCTACACCTTC.

The gene calls are TRBV3-1 (or the pseudogene TRBV3-2) and TRBJ1-6; D ambiguous. Between the trimmed V and J ends, which lost 3 bases and 6 bases, there was a span of 3 bases. This CDR3 is 12 amino acids long. Germline V gene sequence: CDR1 LGHDT, CDR2 YNNKEL (reference sequence). As DNA, the CDR3 is TGTGCCAGCAGCCAGCGTAATTCACCCCTCCACTTT. Translation gives CASSQRNSPLHF.

This chain links TRBV7-9 with TRBJ1-6; 11 nucleotides line up with TRBD1. V lost 3 bases, J lost 9 bases, and 7 bases stayed unmatched. The CDR3 loop spans 16 amino acids. Germline V gene lookup returns CDR1 SEHNR and CDR2 FQNEAQ (reference sequence). DNA for the CDR3: TGTGCCAGCAGCTTCGAAGGACAGGGGGCAAGTTCACCCCTCCACTTT. Translating it yields CASSFEGQGASSPLHF. Full variable domain (outside the CDR3, taken from reference TRBV7-9 and TRBJ1-6): DTGVSQNPRHKITKRGQNVTFRCDPISEHNRLYWYRQTLGQGPEFLTYFQNEAQLEKSRLLSDRFSAERPKGSFSTLEIQRTEQGDSAMYLCASSFEGQGASSPLHFGNGTRLTVT.

The rearrangement uses TRBV6-5 and TRBJ2-1; 12 bases fit TRBD2. CDR3 length equals 16 residues. V lost 4 bases and J lost 4; bases outside the gene matches: 5. CDR1 and CDR2 from the germline V gene are MNHEY and SVGAGI. The chain's CDR3 is CASSFGTSGYYNEQFF. CDR3 in DNA: TGTGCCAGCAGTTTTGGGACTAGCGGGTATTACAATGAGCAGTTCTTC.

The V call is TRBV12-3 or TRBV12-4, the J call TRBJ1-2, with D possibly being TRBD1 (6 bases). The CDR3 is made up of 13 amino acids. The germline V and J ends were trimmed by 6 bases and 6 bases, with 14 bases remaining between them. CDR3: CASSLGGSNGYTF. CDR3 coding DNA: TGTGCCAGCAGCCTAGGGGGTTCGAATGGCTACACCTTC.

Concerning this clone itself: One junction end does not reproduce the germline sequence, and a read error may be involved. CDR3 nucleotide sequence: TGCGCCAGCAGTCTAAAGGTCGGACAGGGGTATGGGACCCAGTACTTC. Amino acids: CASSLKVGQGYGTQYF. The genes are TRBV27 and TRBJ2-5; the match to TRBD1 covers 9 bases. The CDR3 is made up of 16 amino acids. The germline gives CDR1 MNHEY, CDR2 SMNVEV (reference sequence).

The CDR3 here is CASSPTSGTGGTDTQYF. In DNA form, the CDR3 reads TGCGCCAGCAGCCCGACCTCTGGGACAGGGGGCACAGATACGCAGTATTTT. The chain joins TRBV4-3 to TRBJ2-3; 10 bases match TRBD1. Trimming removed 4 bases from V and 1 base from J; junction bases left unmatched: 8. The germline CDR1 and CDR2 sequences are LGHNA and YSLEER. The CDR3 is made up of 17 amino acids.

The chain links TRBV12-3 or TRBV12-4 to TRBJ1-2; a weak D match, TRBD1 (6 bases). Trimming pared 5 bases from V and 8 bases from J, leaving 9 bases between. This CDR3 spans 11 amino acids. CDR3 nucleotide sequence: TGTGCCAGCAGTACAAGGGGGGGCTACACCTTC. This gives the protein CASSTRGGYTF.

This chain uses TRBV27 with TRBJ2-6, with D uncertain. Trimming left V 5 bases short and J 2 bases short, with 7 bases between. The CDR3 has 14 amino acids. The V gene's germline CDR1 is MNHEY and CDR2 SMNVEV (reference sequence). The CDR3 DNA follows: TGTGCCAGCAGTAGGAGTACTGGGGCCAACGTCCTGACTTTC. It specifies CASSRSTGANVLTF.

Concerning this clone: One junction end disagrees with the germline gene, perhaps due to a read error. The rearrangement joins TRBV3-1 (or the pseudogene TRBV3-2) to TRBJ1-3; 7 positions match TRBD1. From germline, CDR1 is LGHDT and CDR2 YNNKEL (reference sequence). This CDR3 is 14 amino acids long. CDR3 nucleotide sequence: TGTGCCAGCAGCTTAGAATACAGGGGAAGCACCATATATTTT. Amino acid sequence: CASSLEYRGSTIYF.

The chain combines TRBV5-6 with TRBJ1-1; 8 bases fit TRBD1. V dropped 6 bases and J dropped 1; count of bases not matched to a gene: 2. The germline CDR1 and CDR2 sequences are SGHDT and YYEEEE. The CDR3 runs 13 residues. CDR3 sequence: CASTGQGNTEAFF. The CDR3 bases are TGTGCCAGCACCGGACAGGGGAACACTGAAGCTTTCTTT.

The chain links TRBV18 to TRBJ1-5; 12 bases agree with TRBD1. Germline CDR1 and CDR2: KGHSH and LQKENI. Unmatched junction bases numbered 5, after V lost 5 bases and J lost 6 bases. This CDR3 region has 15 residues. DNA for the CDR3: TGTGCCAGCTCATCCGGGACAGGGGGCATTCAGCCCCAGCATTTT. Amino acids: CASSSGTGGIQPQHF. Looking up the rest from reference TRBV18 and TRBJ1-5 gives the full variable domain: NAGVMQNPRHLVRRRGQEARLRCSPMKGHSHVYWYRQLPEEGLKFMVYLQKENIIDESGMPKERFSAEFPKEGPSILRIQQVVRGDSAAYFCASSSGTGGIQPQHFGDGTRLSIL.

The V and J genes are TRBV9 and TRBJ2-3; perhaps TRBD2 as D (5 bases). Trimming removed 0 bases at V and 3 bases at J, with 14 bases between. Looked up from germline, CDR1 is SGDLS and CDR2 is YYNGEE. This CDR3 spans 16 amino acids. Here the CDR3 reads CASSVGGGSDTDTQYF. CDR3 DNA sequence: TGTGCCAGCAGCGTAGGAGGTGGGAGCGATACAGATACGCAGTATTTT.

V gene TRBV10-3 combines with J gene TRBJ1-5, with D perhaps TRBD1 (6 bases). CDR3 length equals 14 residues. Germline values: CDR1 ENHRY, CDR2 SYGVKD. V was pared by 2 bases and J by 6 bases, with 11 bases between. The CDR3 here is CAISEAGDSQPQHF. The DNA of the CDR3 is TGTGCCATCAGTGAGGCAGGGGATAGTCAGCCCCAGCATTTT.

A remark on this clone: At one boundary the junction diverges from the germline segment, which might be a read error. Different DNA sequences within this sample yield the same CDR3. The chain carries TRBV11-3 and TRBJ2-2; the match to TRBD1 covers 7 bases. Germline assignment: CDR1 SGHNT and CDR2 YENEEA. The CDR3 contains 14 residues. CDR3 region: CASGSQGNTGELFF. The DNA for the CDR3 is TGTGCCAGCGGATCACAGGGGAACACCGGGGAACTGTTTTTT.

The CDR3, as DNA: TGTGCCTGGGGCCTGGGCAGTCGTTCGGTGGATGGCTACACCTTC. Protein: CAWGLGSRSVDGYTF. The rearrangement uses TRBV30 and TRBJ1-2; D is unclear. Looked up from germline, CDR1 is GTSNPN and CDR2 is SVGIG (reference sequence). V lost 5 bases and J 6 bases, leaving 22 bases between the germline ends. The CDR3 has 15 residues.

V gene TRBV5-6 combines with J gene TRBJ1-2, with D unclear. CDR3 size: 13 residues. CDR1 and CDR2 (germline): SGHDT, YYEEEE. The germline V and J ends were trimmed by 3 bases and 5 bases, with 11 bases remaining between them. The CDR3: CASSSTMEYGYTF. The CDR3, as DNA: TGTGCCAGCAGCTCCACTATGGAGTATGGCTACACCTTC. The whole variable domain, filled in from reference TRBV5-6 and TRBJ1-2, reads DAGVTQSPTHLIKTRGQQVTLRCSPKSGHDTVSWYQQALGQGPQFIFQYYEEEERQRGNFPDRFSGHQFPNYSSELNVNALLLGDSALYLCASSSTMEYGYTFGSGTRLTVV.

The chain employs TRBV6-1 and TRBJ1-2; a weak D match, TRBD1 (6 bases). V lost 3 bases, J lost 5 bases, and 10 bases lay in between. This CDR3 contains 13 residues. Germline V gene data show CDR1 as MNHNS and CDR2 as SASEGT. CDR3 in DNA: TGTGCCAGCAGTGACGGGGGGCTTTATGGCTACACCTTC. Amino acid sequence: CASSDGGLYGYTF.

V is TRBV5-1 and J is TRBJ2-1, with TRBD2 matching over 8 bases. With V trimmed by 3 bases and J by 7 bases, 9 bases remained unmatched. The germline gives CDR1 SGHRS, CDR2 YFSETQ. The CDR3 contains 15 residues. CDR3 residues: CASSSAGTRGNEQFF. Written as DNA, the CDR3 is TGCGCCAGCAGCTCTGCCGGGACTAGGGGAAATGAGCAGTTCTTC.

This rearrangement joins TRBV6-5 to TRBJ2-3; no clear D gene. Germline CDR1 is MNHEY and CDR2 is SVGAGI. V gave up 6 bases and J gave up 4 bases, with 11 bases separating them. This CDR3 has 13 amino acids. The CDR3 loop is CASRYARADTQYF. The CDR3, as DNA: TGTGCCAGCAGGTACGCCCGGGCAGATACGCAGTATTTT.

This chain connects TRBV29-1 to TRBJ2-7, with a possible D match to TRBD2 (6 bases). The germline V and J ends were trimmed by 3 bases and 1 base, with 10 bases remaining between them. Germline V gene data show CDR1 as SQVTM and CDR2 as ANQGSEA. CDR3 length equals 13 residues. CDR3 protein: CSVEGDFSYEQYF. The CDR3 DNA reads TGCAGCGTTGAGGGGGACTTTTCCTACGAGCAGTACTTC.

V and J are TRBV7-2 and TRBJ1-6, with D tentatively TRBD1 (5 bases). CDR1 and CDR2 (germline): SGHTA, FQGNSA. CDR3 size: 14 residues. V lost 5 bases and J 2 bases, leaving 7 bases between the germline ends. Written as DNA, the CDR3 is TGTGCCAGCAGCACAGGCCCCTATAATTCACCCCTCCACTTT. This sequence encodes CASSTGPYNSPLHF.

The V and J genes are TRBV28 and TRBJ1-4; 8 nucleotides align to TRBD1. V was clipped by 4 bases and J by 5 bases; unmatched bases: 3. Germline CDR1 is MDHEN and CDR2 is SYDVKM. There are 14 residues in the CDR3. The CDR3 loop is CASSSTGENEKLFF. DNA of the CDR3: TGTGCCAGCAGTTCGACAGGGGAGAATGAAAAACTGTTTTTT.

This rearrangement joins TRBV27 to TRBJ1-1, with a tentative D call TRBD1 (5 bases). V dropped 2 bases and J dropped 4 bases, with 14 bases sitting between them. The CDR3 runs to 15 residues. CDR1 is MNHEY and CDR2 is SMNVEV in the germline V gene (reference sequence). CDR3 coding DNA: TGTGCCAGCAGTTTAGGGACTTCTATTAGCACTGAAGCTTTCTTT. It translates to CASSLGTSISTEAFF.

The V and J genes are TRBV27 and TRBJ1-2; D may be TRBD1 (6 bases). Between the trimmed V and J ends, which lost 3 bases and 8 bases, there was a span of 16 bases. Germline CDR1 reads MNHEY; CDR2 reads SMNVEV (reference sequence). The CDR3 extends over 14 amino acids. As DNA, the CDR3 is TGTGCCAGCAGTTTTTATGCAGGGGAAGGGGGCTACACCTTC. Amino acid sequence: CASSFYAGEGGYTF.